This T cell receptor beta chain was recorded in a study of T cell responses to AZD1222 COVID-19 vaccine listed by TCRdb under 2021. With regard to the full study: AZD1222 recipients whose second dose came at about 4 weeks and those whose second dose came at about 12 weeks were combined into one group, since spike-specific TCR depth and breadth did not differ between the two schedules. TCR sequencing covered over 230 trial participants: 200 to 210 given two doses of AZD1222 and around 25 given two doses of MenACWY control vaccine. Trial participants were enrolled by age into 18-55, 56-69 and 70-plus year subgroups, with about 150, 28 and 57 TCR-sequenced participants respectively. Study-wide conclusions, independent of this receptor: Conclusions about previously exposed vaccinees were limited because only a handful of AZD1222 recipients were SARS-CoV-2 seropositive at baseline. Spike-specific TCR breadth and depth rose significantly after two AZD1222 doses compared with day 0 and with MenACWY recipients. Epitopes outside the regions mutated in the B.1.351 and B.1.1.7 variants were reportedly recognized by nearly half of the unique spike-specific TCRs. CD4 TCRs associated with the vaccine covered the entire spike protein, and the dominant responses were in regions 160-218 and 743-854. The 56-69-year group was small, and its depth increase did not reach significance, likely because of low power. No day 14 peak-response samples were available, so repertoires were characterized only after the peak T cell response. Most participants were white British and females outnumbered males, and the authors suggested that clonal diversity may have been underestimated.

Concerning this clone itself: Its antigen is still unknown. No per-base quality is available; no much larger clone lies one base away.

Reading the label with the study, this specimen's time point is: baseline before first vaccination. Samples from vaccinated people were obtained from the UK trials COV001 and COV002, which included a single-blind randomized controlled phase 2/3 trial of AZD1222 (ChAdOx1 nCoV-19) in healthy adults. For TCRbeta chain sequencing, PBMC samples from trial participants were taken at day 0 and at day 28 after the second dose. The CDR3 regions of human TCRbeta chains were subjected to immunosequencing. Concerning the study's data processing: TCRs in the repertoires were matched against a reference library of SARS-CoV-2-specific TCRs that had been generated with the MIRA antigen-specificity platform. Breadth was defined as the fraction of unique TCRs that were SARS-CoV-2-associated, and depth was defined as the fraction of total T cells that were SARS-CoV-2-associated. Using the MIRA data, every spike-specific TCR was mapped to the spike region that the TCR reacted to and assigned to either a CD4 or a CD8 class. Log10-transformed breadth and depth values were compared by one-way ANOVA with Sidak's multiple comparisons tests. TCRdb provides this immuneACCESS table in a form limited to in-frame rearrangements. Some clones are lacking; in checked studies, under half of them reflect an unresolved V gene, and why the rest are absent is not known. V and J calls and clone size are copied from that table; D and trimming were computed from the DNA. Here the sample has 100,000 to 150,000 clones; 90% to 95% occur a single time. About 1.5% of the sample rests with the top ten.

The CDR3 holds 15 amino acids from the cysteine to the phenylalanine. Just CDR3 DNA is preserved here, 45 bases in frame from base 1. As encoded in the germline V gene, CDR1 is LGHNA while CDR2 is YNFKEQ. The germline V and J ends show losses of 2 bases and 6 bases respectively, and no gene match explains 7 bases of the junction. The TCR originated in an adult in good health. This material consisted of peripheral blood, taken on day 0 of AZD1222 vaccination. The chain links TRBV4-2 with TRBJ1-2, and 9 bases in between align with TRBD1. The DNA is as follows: TGTGCCAGCAGCCAACCCCACAGGGGGCAGGATGGCTACACCTTC. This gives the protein CASSQPHRGQDGYTF.